Presented here are 30 T cell receptor beta chains from one specimen sequenced in a study of type 1 regulatory T cells. Their target antigens are unknown. TCRdb re-analysed the reads in MiXCR, keeping a single row per CDR3 protein. The sample records 24,000 or so distinct CDR3 sequences, approximately 44% being singletons. Sample: cultured T cells, either the whole culture or a sorted T cell fraction (not recorded which). Every receptor here comes from a human donor in good health.

V usage is TRBV11-2 and J usage is TRBJ1-2; D call uncertain. Trimming left V 0 bases short and J 8 bases short, with 16 bases between. The CDR3 length is 15 residues. Germline V lookup: CDR1 SGHAT, CDR2 FQNNGV. CDR3 nucleotide sequence: TGTGCCAGCAGCTTAGAGGCCTCGGTGTCGGGGGGCTACACCTTC. Translating gives CASSLEASVSGGYTF.

This clonotype has more than one count but fewer than ten. The chain joins TRBV4-2 to TRBJ2-3; tentatively, D is TRBD1 (6 bases). The CDR3 runs to 17 residues. The germline V gene has CDR1 LGHNA and CDR2 YNFKEQ. The germline V and J ends were trimmed by 4 bases and 6 bases, with 23 bases remaining between them. CDR3 loop: CASSLYTTGARADTQYF. The CDR3 region has the DNA TGTGCCAGCAGCCTCTACACGACAGGTGCCAGAGCGGATACGCAGTATTTT.

The chain links TRBV30 to TRBJ2-5; the match to TRBD2 covers 14 bases. J was trimmed by 3 bases and V by 4 bases; bases with no gene match: 22. Germline assignment: CDR1 GTSNPN and CDR2 SVGIG (reference sequence). This CDR3 comprises 21 residues. The CDR3 DNA sequence: TGTGCCTGGACGCCAAACCCCATCACGGGACTAGCGGGGGTCAACAAAGAGACCCAGTACTTC. This gives the protein CAWTPNPITGLAGVNKETQYF.

V gene TRBV10-3 combines with J gene TRBJ1-1; 8 nucleotides line up with TRBD1. This CDR3 spans 13 amino acids. Germline trimming cut 6 bases from V and 2 bases from J; bases unmatched to any gene: 2. The germline gives CDR1 ENHRY, CDR2 SYGVKD. The CDR3 spells CAISQGANTEAFF. The CDR3 DNA is TGTGCCATCAGCCAGGGGGCCAACACTGAAGCTTTCTTT.

The chain couples TRBV11-2 to TRBJ2-1; no firm D call. CDR1 is SGHAT, CDR2 FQNNGV, per germline. V lost 5 bases to trimming and J lost 3 bases, with 14 bases between them. CDR3 length: 15 residues. The CDR3 DNA reads as TGTGCCAGCAGCCCTACTCCTCTCCTCTACAATGAGCAGTTCTTC. Translated, it gives CASSPTPLLYNEQFF.

V is TRBV7-8 and J is TRBJ1-2; 7 bases match TRBD1. V lost 0 bases, J lost 2 bases, and 9 bases stayed unmatched. Germline CDR1 reads SGHVS; CDR2 reads FQNEAQ. CDR3 length: 17 residues. The DNA of the CDR3 is TGTGCCAGCAGCTTAGCAGGTTTAGGCAGGGGGAACTATGGCTACACCTTC. Amino acid sequence: CASSLAGLGRGNYGYTF.

Notes on this clonotype: This clone may be a read error of a much larger clone one base away. V gene TRBV12-3 or TRBV12-4 combines with J gene TRBJ2-3; 9 bases line up with TRBD2. There are 11 residues in the CDR3. The CDR3 DNA reads as TGTGTCAGCAGTCAGCGGGGGGAGCAGTATTTT. Residues: CVSSQRGEQYF.

In its sample, this clonotype was seen a few times. The chain carries TRBV19 and TRBJ2-2, with 10 bases aligning to TRBD1. Looked up from germline, CDR1 is LNHDA and CDR2 is SQIVND (reference sequence). V was pared by 6 bases and J by 4 bases, with 8 bases of the junction left unmatched. CDR3 length: 16 amino acids. The CDR3 region has the DNA TGTGCCAGTAGGGGACAGGGGTTAATAGGCACCGGGGAGCTGTTTTTT. Its translation is CASRGQGLIGTGELFF.

The rearrangement uses TRBV7-8 and TRBJ2-7; 10 bases are a match to TRBD1. This CDR3 has 16 residues. The germline gives CDR1 SGHVS, CDR2 FQNEAQ. V shed 4 bases and J 2 bases; nucleotides not matched to a gene: 8. The CDR3 nucleotides read TGTGCCAGCAGCTCCTTGGCCGGGACAGGGGCCTACGAGCAGTACTTC. This encodes CASSSLAGTGAYEQYF.

The CDR3 region is CASSSGRDGFQETQYF. The CDR3 bases are TGTGCCAGCTCCTCCGGTCGGGACGGGTTCCAAGAGACCCAGTACTTC. The V and J genes are TRBV12-3 or TRBV12-4 and TRBJ2-5; D may correspond to TRBD1 or TRBD2 (5 bases each). The V gene lost 8 bases and the J gene lost 1 base, with 20 bases spanning the gap. This CDR3 spans 16 amino acids.

The chain combines TRBV28 with TRBJ1-1; D not certain. The CDR3 extends over 16 amino acids. Trimming took 7 bases from V and 1 from J, leaving 19 bases between them. Germline CDR1 is MDHEN and CDR2 is SYDVKM. The CDR3 region is CASTSFALGRNTEAFF. DNA for the CDR3: TGTGCCAGCACATCCTTCGCCCTGGGCAGGAACACTGAAGCTTTCTTT.

This clonotype turned up a few times. The V call is TRBV12-3 or TRBV12-4, the J call TRBJ1-1; the match to TRBD1 covers 10 bases. The CDR3 has 13 amino acids. J was trimmed by 7 bases and V by 9 bases; bases with no gene match: 8. The CDR3 DNA follows: TGTGCCAGTGACAGGGGGCGAAGTAGTGAAGCTTTCTTT. It yields the protein CASDRGRSSEAFF.

In its sample, this clonotype was seen once. The chain employs TRBV7-9 and TRBJ2-6, with 8 bases matching TRBD2. This CDR3 spans 18 amino acids. CDR1 and CDR2 from the germline V gene are SEHNR and FQNEAQ (reference sequence). V trimming: 4 bases; J trimming: 2 bases; junction bases outside the gene matches: 10. CDR3 protein: CASSWRYGGATGANVLTF. CDR3 nucleotides: TGTGCCAGCAGCTGGCGGTACGGGGGGGCTACTGGGGCCAACGTCCTGACTTTC.

This chain connects TRBV7-2 to TRBJ1-1; no definite D call. The CDR3 is 13 residues long. Germline-derived CDR1 and CDR2 are SGHTA and FQGNSA. V dropped 5 bases and J dropped 1 base, with 8 bases sitting between them. The CDR3 DNA sequence: TGTGCCAGCAGCCCCCGGTGGAACACTGAAGCTTTCTTT. This translates into CASSPRWNTEAFF.

The chain couples TRBV7-9 to TRBJ1-5, with D unclear. Between the trimmed V and J ends, which lost 1 base and 9 bases, there was a span of 7 bases. In germline, CDR1 is SEHNR, CDR2 FQNEAQ (reference sequence). The CDR3 contains 12 residues. The CDR3 here is CASSLDLPPQHF. CDR3 bases: TGTGCCAGCAGCTTAGATTTACCGCCCCAGCATTTT.

The chain carries TRBV20-1 and TRBJ2-7; D perhaps matches TRBD2 (7 bases). Trimming shortened V by 4 bases and J by 3 bases, and 16 bases separated the two germline ends. CDR1 DFQATT and CDR2 SNEGSKA come from the germline V gene (reference sequence). The CDR3 runs 14 residues. Here the CDR3 reads CSAKPRGGNYEQYF. In DNA, the CDR3 is TGCAGTGCTAAACCGAGGGGGGGAAACTACGAGCAGTACTTC.

This clonotype is labeled medium-sized. The chain has TRBV4-3 and TRBJ2-2; 14 positions agree with TRBD2. CDR1 and CDR2 (germline): LGHNA, YSLEER. J was trimmed by 1 base and V by 3 bases; bases with no gene match: 7. The CDR3 sequence is 19 residues long. CDR3 sequence: CASSHRGTSGGGNTGELFF. CDR3 sequence (DNA): TGCGCCAGCAGCCACAGAGGGACTAGCGGGGGTGGGAACACCGGGGAGCTGTTTTTT.

The chain joins TRBV11-2 to TRBJ1-2; D remains ambiguous. The germline V gene has CDR1 SGHAT and CDR2 FQNNGV. Trimming took off 5 bases at V and 4 bases at J, with 11 bases between the two ends. This CDR3 has 13 residues. The chain's CDR3 is CASSPGRFYGYTF. In DNA, the CDR3 is TGTGCCAGCAGCCCCGGACGCTTCTATGGCTACACCTTC.

This chain connects TRBV10-2 to TRBJ1-1, with D tentatively TRBD1 (5 bases). CDR3 length: 13 amino acids. Germline V gives CDR1 WSHSY, CDR2 SAAADI. The germline V and J ends were trimmed by 8 bases and 5 bases, with 15 bases remaining between them. The CDR3 sequence is CASRGQGQTEAFF. The CDR3 DNA reads as TGCGCCAGCCGCGGGCAGGGTCAGACTGAAGCTTTCTTT.

The chain uses TRBV19 and TRBJ1-6; perhaps TRBD1 as D (6 bases). This CDR3 region has 16 residues. The ends were cut back, 2 bases at V and 6 bases at J, with 14 bases in the middle. Germline lookup yields CDR1 LNHDA and CDR2 SQIVND (reference sequence). The CDR3 loop reads CASSIWGASANSPLHF. Here the CDR3 DNA reads TGTGCCAGTAGTATATGGGGGGCATCGGCTAATTCACCCCTCCACTTT.

V and J are TRBV7-2 and TRBJ2-1, with D possibly matching TRBD1 (5 bases). This CDR3 comprises 15 residues. V shed 3 bases and J shed 5 bases, with 14 bases lying between them. From germline, CDR1 is SGHTA and CDR2 FQGNSA. The CDR3 is CASSFMGQVNNEQFF. The DNA for the CDR3 is TGTGCCAGCAGCTTTATGGGGCAGGTCAACAATGAGCAGTTCTTC.

V gene TRBV5-1 combines with J gene TRBJ1-1; 8 nucleotides agree with TRBD1. The V gene's germline CDR1 is SGHRS and CDR2 YFSETQ. V shed 4 bases, J shed 1 base, and the junction held 9 bases outside the gene matches. This CDR3 contains 16 residues. The CDR3 loop is CASSGGTGWQNTEAFF. In nucleotides, the CDR3 is TGCGCCAGCAGCGGAGGGACAGGATGGCAGAACACTGAAGCTTTCTTT.

In this sample, this clonotype turned up a few times. CDR3 bases: TGTGCCAGCTCATCCACAGATACGCAGTATTTT. Encoded protein: CASSSTDTQYF. The chain combines TRBV18 with TRBJ2-3; D remains ambiguous. The CDR3 is made up of 11 amino acids. Germline CDR1 and CDR2: KGHSH and LQKENI. Trimming left V 5 bases short and J 2 bases short, with 2 bases between.

The V call is TRBV14, the J call TRBJ2-5; D possibly uses TRBD1 or TRBD2 (6 bases each). The CDR3 is 15 amino acids. CDR1 and CDR2 (germline): SGHDN, FVKESK. The ends were cut back, 3 bases at V and 2 bases at J, with 13 bases in the middle. This CDR3 reads CASSHPRGQQETQYF. Written as DNA, the CDR3 is TGTGCCAGCAGCCACCCCCGGGGGCAACAAGAGACCCAGTACTTC.

The V call is TRBV7-3, the J call TRBJ2-1; 9 nucleotides line up with TRBD2. J gave up 5 bases and V 2 bases, and 4 bases lay outside the gene matches. The CDR3 consists of 15 residues. The germline V gene has CDR1 SGHTA and CDR2 FQGTGA. The CDR3 coding sequence is TGTGCCAGCAGCTTAGCAGCGGGGGGCAACAATGAGCAGTTCTTC. It translates to CASSLAAGGNNEQFF. Variable domain in full (rest from reference TRBV7-3 and TRBJ2-1): GAGVSQTPSNKVTEKGKYVELRCDPISGHTALYWYRQSLGQGPEFLIYFQGTGAADDSGLPNDRFFAVRPEGSVSTLKIQRTERGDSAVYLCASSLAAGGNNEQFFGPGTRLTVL.

This clonotype is medium-sized. The genes are TRBV6-6 and TRBJ1-5; unclear D gene. Germline-derived CDR1 and CDR2 are MNHNY and SVGAGI (reference sequence). The CDR3 has 15 residues. V lost 7 bases and J lost 0, with 13 bases in between. The CDR3 loop is CASNIGRYSNQPQHF. CDR3 bases: TGTGCCAGCAATATAGGGCGTTATAGCAATCAGCCCCAGCATTTT.

This chain connects TRBV2 to TRBJ2-7; the D is unclear. The ends were cut back, 2 bases at V and 5 bases at J, with 7 bases in the middle. CDR1 SNHLY and CDR2 FYNNEI come from the germline V gene. This CDR3 is 12 amino acids long. CDR3 coding DNA: TGTGCCAGCAGTGAATCGAACAACGAGCAGTACTTC. This translates into CASSESNNEQYF.

Comment on this clonotype: A clone one base away is much larger, so this may be a read error. Without the conserved terminal phenylalanine or tryptophan, this CDR3 likely stems from a read error. The J gene is TRBJ1-5, the V gene TRBV18, with TRBD1 matching 9 bases. The CDR3 spans 15 residues. J was trimmed by 5 bases and V by 6 bases; bases with no gene match: 8. Per the germline V gene, CDR1 is KGHSH and CDR2 is LQKENI. The CDR3 reads CASSPWTGADQPQHL. CDR3 in DNA: TGTGCCAGCTCCCCGTGGACAGGGGCCGATCAGCCCCAGCATCTT.

This sequence joins TRBV12-3 or TRBV12-4 and TRBJ1-3; D remains unclear. The CDR3 totals 14 residues. Trimming took off 8 bases at V and 2 bases at J, with 13 bases between the two ends. This CDR3 is CASARGGTGNTIYF. In DNA, the CDR3 is TGTGCCAGCGCCCGGGGAGGGACTGGAAACACCATATATTTT.

The chain employs TRBV7-2 and TRBJ2-5; the match to TRBD2 covers 15 bases. Germline V gene lookup returns CDR1 SGHTA and CDR2 FQGNSA. The CDR3 has 17 residues. V shed 0 bases, J shed 2 bases, and the junction held 1 base outside the gene matches. In DNA, the CDR3 is TGTGCCAGCAGCTTAGCGGGGACTAGCGGGGGGCAAGAGACCCAGTACTTC. Amino acid sequence: CASSLAGTSGGQETQYF.